A selection of T cell receptor beta chains follows, all from one sample in a study of blood T cell repertoires in COVID-19. The assay was immunoSEQ multiplex PCR, and TCRdb's table has in-frame clones only and misses some. Of under 65,000 clones listed, 70% to 85% are singletons. What was sequenced was PBMCs or T cells enriched from blood (not recorded which). The receptors were sampled from a woman aged 50 to 60 with acute COVID-19. Each CDR3 is given with its conserved first and last residue. D genes are given only for firm matches. Clone size is given for some rows only: seen once, a few or many times, or a class if the clone is expanded.

>11|TRBV7-8|TRBJ2-7|few|NA
CASSADYEQYF
>17|TRBV11-2|TRBJ1-4|NA|TRBD1
CASSQGGQAGFGEKLFF
>14|TRBV20-1|TRBJ2-7|NA|NA
CSASSAGHSYEQYF
>15|TRBV11-2|TRBJ1-2|NA|NA
CASSLDVQGSGGYTF
>13|TRBV13|TRBJ1-6|few|NA
CASSRGPNSPLHF
>15|TRBV7-8|TRBJ1-2|NA|NA
CASSLSGLGNYGYTF
>15|TRBV3-1/TRBV3-2|TRBJ1-2|NA|TRBD1
CASSQGVQGGGGYTF
>13|TRBV24-1|TRBJ2-5|NA|NA
CAPRERVGETQYF
>15|TRBV13|TRBJ2-2|NA|TRBD1
CASTIQGGYTGELFF
>12|TRBV28|TRBJ2-7|NA|NA
CASGAPISEQYF
>17|TRBV6-1|TRBJ2-3|NA|TRBD2
CASSEAGAGGATDTQYF
>14|TRBV6-4|TRBJ2-1|NA|NA
CASSDSGASNEQFF
>15|TRBV6-5|TRBJ1-1|NA|TRBD1
CASRGRGRRNTEAFF
>14|TRBV6-5|TRBJ2-2|NA|NA
CASTLAMETGELFF
>17|TRBV14|TRBJ2-1|once|TRBD2
CARSQGGGAGGHNEQFF
>16|TRBV7-6|TRBJ2-5|NA|TRBD2
CASSLRAILAEETQYF
>15|TRBV2|TRBJ2-1|NA|NA
CASSASTSWGNEQFF
>14|TRBV28|TRBJ1-1|once|TRBD1
CASSPGTGVLAAFF
>14|TRBV2|TRBJ1-2|NA|NA
CASSEFKGNYGYTF
>14|TRBV7-2|TRBJ1-1|NA|NA
CASSFKQGLTEAFF
>15|TRBV10-3|TRBJ1-2|NA|NA
CAIRPQDSPIYGYTF
>15|TRBV7-9|TRBJ2-3|NA|TRBD1
CASSLRQGGTDTQYF
>13|TRBV29-1|TRBJ1-1|NA|NA
CSVGSEVNTEAFF
>14|TRBV19|TRBJ1-2|few|NA
CASSILGPNYGYTF
>14|TRBV7-2|TRBJ2-3|NA|NA
CASSFVIAADTQYF
>15|TRBV30|TRBJ1-3|NA|NA
CAWSRPGTLGNTIYF